The 4 T cell receptor beta chains listed next were all sequenced from one sample in a study of blood T cell repertoires in COVID-19. Sequencing used immunoSEQ multiplex PCR; TCRdb keeps in-frame clones, though not all of them. The sample yields some 300,000 clones, approximately 91% seen once. The material sequenced was PBMCs or T cells enriched from blood (not recorded which). The receptors were sampled from a woman aged 30 to 39 who had recovered from COVID-19.

The J gene is TRBJ1-1, the V gene TRBV13, with no clear D. The CDR3 extends over 15 amino acids. In germline, CDR1 is PRHDT, CDR2 FYEKMQ (reference sequence). V lost 3 bases, J lost 1 base, and 12 bases lay in between. The CDR3 spells CASSFEPFRNTEAFF. CDR3 nucleotide sequence: TGTGCCAGCAGCTTTGAGCCTTTTAGGAACACTGAAGCTTTCTTT.

The V gene is TRBV4-2, the J gene TRBJ1-3; D remains ambiguous. V was clipped by 1 base and J by 4 bases, with 8 bases between them. Germline values: CDR1 LGHNA, CDR2 YNFKEQ. The CDR3 runs to 14 residues. The CDR3 reads CASSQAPGGNTIYF. The CDR3 DNA follows: TGTGCCAGCAGCCAAGCCCCAGGAGGAAACACCATATATTTT.

V usage is TRBV6-6 and J usage is TRBJ1-1; 7 bases agree with TRBD1. V shed 2 bases, J shed 8 bases, and the junction held 11 bases outside the gene matches. Germline V gene data show CDR1 as MNHNY and CDR2 as SVGAGI (reference sequence). The CDR3 runs 15 residues. The CDR3 loop is CASSYPSRTGAEAFF. Written as DNA, the CDR3 is TGTGCCAGCAGTTACCCCTCCCGGACAGGTGCAGAAGCTTTCTTT.

The chain has TRBV12-5 and TRBJ2-5; 12 bases are shared with TRBD2. The junction had 3 bases not matched to a gene; V was cut back by 2 bases and J by 5 bases. The CDR3 length is 15 residues. Germline V CDR1 and CDR2: LGHNT, FRNRAP. The CDR3 DNA reads as TGTGCTAGTGGTTTGTGGACTAGCGGGGTCGAGACCCAGTACTTC. Translating gives CASGLWTSGVETQYF.